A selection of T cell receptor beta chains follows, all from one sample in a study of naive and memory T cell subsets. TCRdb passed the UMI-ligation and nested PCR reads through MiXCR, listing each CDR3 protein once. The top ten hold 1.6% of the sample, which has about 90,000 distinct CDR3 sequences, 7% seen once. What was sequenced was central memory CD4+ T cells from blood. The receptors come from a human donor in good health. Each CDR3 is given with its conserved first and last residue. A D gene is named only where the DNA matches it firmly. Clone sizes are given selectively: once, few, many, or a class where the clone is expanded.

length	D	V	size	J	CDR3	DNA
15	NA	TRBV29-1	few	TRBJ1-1	CSVVRDGRMNTEAFF	TGCAGCGTTGTAAGGGACGGGAGAATGAACACTGAAGCTTTCTTT
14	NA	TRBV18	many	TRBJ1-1	CASSPGRENTEAFF	TGTGCCAGCTCACCAGGCAGGGAGAACACTGAAGCTTTCTTT
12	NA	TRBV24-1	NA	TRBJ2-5	CATRGEPETQYF	TGTGCCACCAGGGGTGAGCCAGAGACCCAGTACTTC
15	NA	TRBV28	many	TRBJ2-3	CASSTSGTGTDTQYF	TGTGCCAGCAGTACCTCCGGGACTGGCACAGATACGCAGTATTTT
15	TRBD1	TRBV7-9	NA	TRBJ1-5	CASSRGTGDNQPQHF	TGTGCCAGCAGCCGCGGGACAGGGGACAATCAGCCCCAGCATTTT
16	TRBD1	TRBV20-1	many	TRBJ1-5	CSASYTGGVFGGPQHF	TGCAGTGCTAGCTATACAGGGGGGGTATTTGGGGGGCCCCAGCATTTT
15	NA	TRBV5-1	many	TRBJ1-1	CASSSGRQELTEAFF	TGCGCCAGCAGCTCAGGCAGACAGGAACTCACTGAAGCTTTCTTT
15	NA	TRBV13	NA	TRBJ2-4	CASSLAGAARDIQYF	TGTGCCAGCAGCTTAGCAGGGGCCGCCAGGGACATTCAGTACTTC
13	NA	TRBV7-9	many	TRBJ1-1	CASSLVSGTEAFF	TGTGCCAGCAGCTTAGTAAGTGGCACTGAAGCTTTCTTT
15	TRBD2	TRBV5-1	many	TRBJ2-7	CASSGSTSGYIEQYF	TGCGCCAGCAGCGGCTCGACTAGCGGTTATATCGAGCAGTACTTC
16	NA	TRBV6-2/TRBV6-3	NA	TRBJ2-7	CASSYFSGQVSYEQYF	TGTGCCAGCAGTTACTTCTCGGGACAAGTCTCCTACGAGCAGTACTTC
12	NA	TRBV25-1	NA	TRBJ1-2	CASSRGHYGYTF	TGTGCCAGCAGTCGTGGCCACTATGGCTACACCTTC
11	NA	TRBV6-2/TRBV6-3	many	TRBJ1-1	CASSQGSEAFF	TGTGCCAGCAGCCAGGGATCCGAAGCTTTCTTT
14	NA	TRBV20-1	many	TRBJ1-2	CSAHPSGGGYGYTF	TGCAGTGCCCACCCATCCGGGGGCGGCTATGGCTACACCTTC
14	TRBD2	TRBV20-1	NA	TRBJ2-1	CSARVSGVYNEQFF	TGCAGTGCTAGAGTTAGCGGGGTATACAATGAGCAGTTCTTC
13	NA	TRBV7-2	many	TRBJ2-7	CASSLGAGYEQYF	TGTGCCAGCAGCTTAGGCGCGGGATACGAGCAGTACTTC
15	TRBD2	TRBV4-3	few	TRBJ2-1	CASSPWTSGTDEQFF	TGCGCCAGCAGCCCCTGGACTAGCGGGACGGATGAGCAGTTCTTC
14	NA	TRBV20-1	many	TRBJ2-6	CSARRESGANVLTF	TGCAGTGCTAGGAGGGAATCTGGGGCCAACGTCCTGACTTTC
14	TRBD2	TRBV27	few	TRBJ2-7	CASSKREGEYEQYF	TGTGCCAGCAGCAAGCGGGAAGGGGAATACGAGCAGTACTTC
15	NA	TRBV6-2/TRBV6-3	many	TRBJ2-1	CASSVLGIEGDEQFF	TGTGCCAGCAGTGTACTAGGCATTGAAGGAGATGAGCAGTTCTTC
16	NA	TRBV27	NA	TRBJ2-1	CASTLNLGGTWDEQFF	TGTGCCAGCACCCTAAATCTGGGAGGAACCTGGGATGAGCAGTTCTTC
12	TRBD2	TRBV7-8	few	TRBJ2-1	CASRTSGFEQFF	TGTGCCAGCCGAACTAGCGGATTCGAGCAGTTCTTC
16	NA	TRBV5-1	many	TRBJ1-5	CASSLGGGYSNQPQHF	TGCGCCAGCAGTCTCGGCGGCGGGTATAGCAATCAGCCCCAGCATTTT
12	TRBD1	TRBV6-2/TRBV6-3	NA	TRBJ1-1	CASSQQGGEAFF	TGTGCCAGCAGTCAACAGGGGGGTGAAGCTTTCTTT
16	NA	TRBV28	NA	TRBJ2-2	CASTPIGEKNTGELFF	TGTGCCAGCACCCCGATTGGAGAGAAGAACACCGGGGAGCTGTTTTTT
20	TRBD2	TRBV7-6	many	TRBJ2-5	CASSLAVVGWTSGNQETQYF	TGTGCCAGCAGCTTAGCGGTTGTAGGGTGGACTAGCGGGAATCAAGAGACCCAGTACTTC
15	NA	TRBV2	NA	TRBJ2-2	CAGKTGPEEAGELFF	TGTGCCGGAAAGACAGGTCCCGAGGAGGCCGGGGAGCTGTTTTTT
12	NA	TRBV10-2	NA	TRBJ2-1	CASSRTANEQFF	TGCGCCAGCAGTAGGACTGCTAATGAGCAGTTCTTC